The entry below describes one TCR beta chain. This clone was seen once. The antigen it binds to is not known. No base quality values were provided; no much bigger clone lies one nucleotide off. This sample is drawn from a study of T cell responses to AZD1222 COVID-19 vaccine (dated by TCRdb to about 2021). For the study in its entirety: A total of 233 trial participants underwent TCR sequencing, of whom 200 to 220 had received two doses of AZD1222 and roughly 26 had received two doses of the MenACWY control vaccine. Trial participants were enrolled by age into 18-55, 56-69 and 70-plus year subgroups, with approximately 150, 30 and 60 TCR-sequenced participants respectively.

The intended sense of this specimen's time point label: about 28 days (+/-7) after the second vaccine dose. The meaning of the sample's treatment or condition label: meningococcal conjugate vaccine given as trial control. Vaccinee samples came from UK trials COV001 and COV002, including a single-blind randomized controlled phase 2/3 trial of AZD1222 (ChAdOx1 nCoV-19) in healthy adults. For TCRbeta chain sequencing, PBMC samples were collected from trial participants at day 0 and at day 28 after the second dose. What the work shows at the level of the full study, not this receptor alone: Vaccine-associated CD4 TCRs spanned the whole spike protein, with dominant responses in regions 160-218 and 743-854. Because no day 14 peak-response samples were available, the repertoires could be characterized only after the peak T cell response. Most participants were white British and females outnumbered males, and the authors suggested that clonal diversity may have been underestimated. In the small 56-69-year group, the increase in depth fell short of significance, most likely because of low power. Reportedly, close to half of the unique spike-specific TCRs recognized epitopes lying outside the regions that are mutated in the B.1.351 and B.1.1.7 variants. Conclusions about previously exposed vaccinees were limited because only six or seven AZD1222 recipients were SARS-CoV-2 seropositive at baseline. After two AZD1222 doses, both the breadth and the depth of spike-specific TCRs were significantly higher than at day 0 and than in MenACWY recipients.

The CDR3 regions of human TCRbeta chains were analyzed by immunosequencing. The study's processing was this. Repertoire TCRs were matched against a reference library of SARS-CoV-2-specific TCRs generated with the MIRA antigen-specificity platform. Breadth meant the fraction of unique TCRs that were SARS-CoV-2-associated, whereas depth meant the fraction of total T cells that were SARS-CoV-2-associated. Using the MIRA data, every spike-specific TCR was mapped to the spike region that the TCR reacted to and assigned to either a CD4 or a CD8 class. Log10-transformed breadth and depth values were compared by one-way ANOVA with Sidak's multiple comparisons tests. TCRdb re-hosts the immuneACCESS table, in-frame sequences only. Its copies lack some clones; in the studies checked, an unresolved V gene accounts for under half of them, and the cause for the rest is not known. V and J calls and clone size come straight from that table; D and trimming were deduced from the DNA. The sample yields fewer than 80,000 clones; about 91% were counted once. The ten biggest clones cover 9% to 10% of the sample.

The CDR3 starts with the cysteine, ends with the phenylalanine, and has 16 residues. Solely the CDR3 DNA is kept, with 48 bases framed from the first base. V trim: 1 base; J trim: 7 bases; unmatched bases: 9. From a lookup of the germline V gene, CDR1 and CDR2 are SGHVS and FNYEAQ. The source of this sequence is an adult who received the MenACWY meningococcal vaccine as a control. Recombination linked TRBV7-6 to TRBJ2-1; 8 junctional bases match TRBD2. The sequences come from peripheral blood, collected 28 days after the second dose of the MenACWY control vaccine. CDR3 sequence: CASSLGGASGQNEQFF. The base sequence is TGTGCCAGCAGCTTAGGGGGGGCTAGCGGGCAAAATGAGCAGTTCTTC.